Listed below are T cell receptor beta chains from one sample, sequenced in a study of Graves' ophthalmopathy and Graves' hyperthyroidism. TCRdb recomputed calls from the multiplex PCR reads with MiXCR, one row per CDR3 protein. The sample yields approximately 500,000 distinct CDR3 sequences, roughly an eighth seen once. The sequenced sample was blood. These receptors were collected from a woman aged 25-40 years with Graves' ophthalmopathy. CDR3s include the opening cysteine and the closing phenylalanine or tryptophan. The D gene is left open where the match is weak. The size of a clone is reported for some rows only, either as once, few or many, or as a class for expanded clones.

TRBV30,few,NA,TRBJ2-4,CAWTGDKNIQYF,TGTGCCTGGACAGGGGACAAAAACATTCAGTACTTC
TRBV6-5,NA,NA,TRBJ1-1,CASSYKDSLARWTEAFF,TGTGCCAGCAGTTACAAGGACAGCCTTGCCCGGTGGACTGAAGCTTTCTTT
TRBV12-3/TRBV12-4,many,TRBD1,TRBJ1-2,CASSLAGTGGNYGYTF,TGTGCCAGCAGTTTAGCAGGGACAGGGGGCAACTATGGCTACACCTTC
TRBV5-1,many,TRBD1,TRBJ1-1,CASSSVIGGNTEAFF,TGCGCCAGCAGCTCGGTTATAGGGGGCAACACTGAAGCTTTCTTT
TRBV7-2,many,TRBD1,TRBJ1-2,CASSSSRGVGYTF,TGTGCCAGCAGCTCGAGCAGGGGGGTTGGCTACACCTTC
TRBV12-3/TRBV12-4,NA,NA,TRBJ2-5,CASSFYIQETQYF,TGTGCCAGCAGTTTCTACATCCAAGAGACCCAGTACTTC
TRBV6-1,many,TRBD1,TRBJ2-7,CAAEGRGNSYEQYF,TGTGCCGCCGAGGGCAGGGGGAATTCCTACGAGCAGTACTTC
TRBV13,many,NA,TRBJ2-5,CASSGLASQETQYF,TGTGCCAGCAGCGGGCTAGCTTCTCAAGAGACCCAGTACTTC
TRBV6-1,many,NA,TRBJ1-1,CASSEGWAYSEAFF,TGTGCCAGCAGTGAGGGGTGGGCGTACTCTGAAGCTTTCTTT
TRBV7-3,many,TRBD2,TRBJ2-5,CASSSGGEETQYF,TGTGCCAGCAGCTCGGGGGGGGAAGAGACCCAGTACTTC
TRBV28,many,NA,TRBJ2-5,CASSLPATGSYETQYF,TGTGCCAGCAGTTTACCCGCCACGGGGAGCTACGAGACCCAGTACTTC
TRBV4-1,many,TRBD1,TRBJ2-7,CASRPRTGNLDEQYF,TGCGCCAGCAGACCTCGGACAGGGAACCTAGACGAGCAGTACTTC
TRBV9,many,TRBD1,TRBJ1-3,CASSVGPRQTGINSGNTIYF,TGTGCCAGCAGCGTCGGCCCCCGCCAGACAGGGATAAACTCTGGAAACACCATATATTTT
TRBV19,many,TRBD1,TRBJ1-1,CASLPDREGTEAFF,TGTGCCAGTCTCCCGGACAGGGAAGGCACTGAAGCTTTCTTT
TRBV5-1,many,NA,TRBJ2-5,CASSLAGSGGTQYF,TGCGCCAGCAGCTTGGCCGGATCTGGGGGGACCCAGTACTTC
TRBV7-2,NA,TRBD2,TRBJ2-7,CASSLVISGIGEQYF,TGTGCCAGCAGCTTAGTGATTAGCGGGATAGGCGAGCAGTACTTC
TRBV7-2,NA,NA,TRBJ2-7,CASSSEWYEQYF,TGTGCCAGCAGCTCTGAATGGTACGAGCAGTACTTC
TRBV28,NA,TRBD1,TRBJ2-7,CASSQATGQTYEQYF,TGTGCCAGCAGCCAGGCTACGGGACAGACCTACGAGCAATACTTC
TRBV20-1,many,TRBD1,TRBJ1-3,CSARSGTGAGNTIYF,TGCAGTGCCAGATCCGGGACAGGGGCTGGAAACACCATATATTTT
TRBV11-1,many,NA,TRBJ2-7,CASSYPRTENFAEQYF,TGTGCCAGCAGCTACCCCAGGACAGAGAATTTTGCGGAGCAGTACTTC
TRBV20-1,many,TRBD2,TRBJ2-4,CSASIDSGGPLAKNIQYF,TGCAGTGCTAGTATTGATAGCGGGGGGCCCCTAGCCAAAAACATTCAGTACTTC
TRBV30,few,NA,TRBJ1-6,CAWTSMPGFDSPLHF,TGTGCCTGGACTTCAATGCCAGGTTTTGATTCACCCCTCCACTTT
TRBV6-1,many,TRBD1,TRBJ2-7,CASSESGTGGYEQYF,TGTGCCAGCAGTGAATCCGGGACAGGGGGATACGAGCAGTACTTC
TRBV27,many,NA,TRBJ2-7,CASSLSSGTATYEQYF,TGTGCCAGCAGTTTATCTTCCGGGACCGCAACCTACGAGCAGTACTTC
TRBV28,many,NA,TRBJ2-5,CASSLYWEKTQYF,TGTGCCAGCAGTTTATATTGGGAAAAGACCCAGTACTTC
TRBV29-1,many,NA,TRBJ1-2,CSVGQPYGYTF,TGCAGCGTTGGACAGCCCTATGGCTACACCTTC
TRBV7-8,few,NA,TRBJ2-1,CASSLEHLYNEQFF,TGTGCCAGCAGCTTAGAACACCTTTACAATGAGCAGTTCTTC
TRBV2,many,NA,TRBJ2-7,CASSELVTSQLFYEQYF,TGTGCCAGCAGTGAGCTTGTCACTAGCCAACTCTTCTACGAGCAGTACTTC
TRBV19,many,NA,TRBJ1-2,CASMDGPDGYTF,TGTGCCAGTATGGACGGCCCGGATGGCTACACCTTC
TRBV11-1,many,NA,TRBJ2-7,CASSLGGFGTYEQYF,TGTGCCAGCAGCTTAGGAGGTTTCGGGACCTACGAGCAGTACTTC
TRBV6-4,many,TRBD1,TRBJ2-7,CASSDRTGSYEQYF,TGTGCCAGCAGTGACCGGACAGGGTCCTACGAGCAGTACTTC
TRBV12-3/TRBV12-4,many,NA,TRBJ1-1,CASSFPQARNTEAFF,TGTGCCAGCAGTTTTCCCCAGGCTCGAAACACTGAAGCTTTCTTT
TRBV20-1,many,TRBD1,TRBJ1-2,CSAEDRKANYGYTF,TGCAGTGCTGAGGACAGGAAGGCTAACTATGGCTACACCTTC
TRBV30,NA,TRBD1,TRBJ1-1,CAWGKGQGMNTEAFF,TGTGCCTGGGGAAAAGGACAGGGGATGAACACTGAAGCTTTCTTT
TRBV28,many,NA,TRBJ1-1,CASSPAETLGTEAFF,TGTGCCAGCAGCCCTGCCGAAACCTTAGGGACTGAAGCTTTCTTT
TRBV24-1,many,TRBD1,TRBJ2-2,CATSDPGTGTTGELFF,TGTGCCACCAGTGACCCCGGGACAGGGACCACCGGGGAGCTGTTTTTT
TRBV12-3/TRBV12-4,many,TRBD1,TRBJ2-7,CASSPTRVQGADEQYF,TGTGCCAGCAGTCCGACTAGGGTTCAGGGGGCGGACGAGCAGTACTTC
TRBV6-1,many,TRBD2,TRBJ2-7,CASSIREAPSYEQYF,TGTGCCAGCAGTATCCGGGAGGCGCCCTCCTACGAGCAGTACTTC
TRBV12-3/TRBV12-4,many,NA,TRBJ1-2,CASSLGWGAGYTF,TGTGCCAGCAGTTTAGGTTGGGGGGCAGGCTACACCTTC
TRBV6-1,many,NA,TRBJ1-5,CASSEIHGYSNQPQHF,TGTGCCAGCAGTGAGATTCACGGGTATAGCAATCAGCCCCAGCATTTT
TRBV12-3/TRBV12-4,many,NA,TRBJ1-3,CASSLGPLGWLGGNTIYF,TGTGCCAGCAGTTTAGGCCCATTGGGGTGGCTCGGCGGAAACACCATATATTTT
TRBV6-1,many,TRBD2,TRBJ2-4,CASTGGLAGAIGVNIQYF,TGTGCCAGCACTGGGGGACTAGCGGGGGCGATAGGTGTAAACATTCAGTACTTC
TRBV11-2,many,NA,TRBJ2-7,CASSLFFNEQYF,TGTGCCAGCAGCTTATTTTTTAACGAGCAGTACTTC
TRBV14,few,TRBD1,TRBJ1-1,CASSHLNRDREGTEAFF,TGTGCCAGCAGCCACCTAAACCGGGACAGGGAAGGAACTGAAGCTTTCTTT
TRBV11-2,few,NA,TRBJ2-2,CASSLRVVTGELFF,TGTGCCAGCAGCTTACGGGTTGTCACCGGGGAGCTGTTTTTT
TRBV9,many,NA,TRBJ1-6,CASSPQPSGVSPLHF,TGTGCCAGCAGCCCACAACCTTCGGGGGTTTCACCCCTCCACTTT
TRBV6-2/TRBV6-3,many,NA,TRBJ2-2,CASRAVNTGELFF,TGTGCCAGCAGAGCGGTGAACACCGGGGAGCTGTTTTTT
TRBV6-2/TRBV6-3,many,NA,TRBJ1-1,CASTLRQGTEAFF,TGTGCCAGCACCCTTCGTCAGGGGACTGAAGCTTTCTTT
TRBV6-1,many,NA,TRBJ2-2,CASSVWGAGELFF,TGTGCCAGCAGTGTATGGGGGGCCGGGGAGCTGTTTTTT
TRBV18,many,NA,TRBJ1-5,CASWGSTAGDQPQHF,TGTGCCAGCTGGGGGTCCACGGCTGGGGATCAGCCCCAGCATTTT
TRBV7-2,many,TRBD2,TRBJ2-5,CASSSTSGTQETQYF,TGTGCCAGCAGCTCGACTAGCGGGACACAAGAGACCCAGTACTTC
TRBV5-1,many,TRBD2,TRBJ2-7,CASSPYPGGIVSYEQYF,TGCGCCAGCAGCCCCTACCCCGGGGGGATCGTCTCCTACGAGCAGTACTTC
TRBV27,NA,TRBD2,TRBJ2-5,CASSLWGLRLETQYF,TGTGCCAGCAGTTTATGGGGACTAAGATTGGAGACCCAGTACTTC
TRBV6-5,NA,NA,TRBJ1-1,CASSYSGGKLAFF,TGTGCCAGCAGTTACTCGGGGGGGAAGCTGGCTTTCTTT
TRBV4-2,NA,NA,TRBJ1-5,CASSQDLGGGEDQPQHF,TGTGCCAGCAGCCAAGATCTAGGCGGGGGAGAAGATCAGCCCCAGCATTTT
TRBV12-3/TRBV12-4,NA,TRBD1,TRBJ1-1,CASSPTNTGATEAFF,TGTGCCAGCAGTCCAACTAACACAGGGGCCACTGAAGCTTTCTTT
TRBV6-5,many,NA,TRBJ2-7,CASSSQGRDTWDYEQYF,TGTGCCAGCAGTTCCCAAGGACGGGACACTTGGGACTACGAGCAGTACTTC
TRBV6-1,many,NA,TRBJ1-5,CASSEAFSNQPQHF,TGTGCCAGCAGTGAGGCGTTTAGCAATCAGCCCCAGCATTTT
TRBV14,few,NA,TRBJ2-6,CASSQVVVASGANVLTF,TGTGCCAGCAGCCAAGTTGTCGTAGCCTCTGGGGCCAACGTCCTGACTTTC
TRBV10-3,many,NA,TRBJ2-2,CAIRGVGNTGELFF,TGTGCCATCAGAGGAGTTGGAAACACCGGGGAGCTGTTTTTT